The 20 T cell receptor beta chains given below trace back to one sample, sequenced in a study of regulatory T cells in long-lasting Graves disease. Time point indicated: newly diagnosed GD, antithyroid drugs for less than 3 months. The TCR library used RNA extracted from PBMCs. The authors built TCR beta libraries using iRepertoire HTBI primers and Arm-PCR of CDR3 regions. TCRdb passed the multiplex PCR reads through MiXCR, listing each CDR3 protein once. The sample yields 400,000 to 500,000 distinct CDR3 sequences, about 15% seen once. These records were also assigned to another study, of T cells in Graves' hyperthyroidism and ophthalmopathy.

Sequencing used peripheral blood mononuclear cells (PBMCs), obtained at new diagnosis, from a patient treated with antithyroid drugs. Every receptor here comes from a woman aged 45-59 years with Graves disease.

This clonotype was recorded many times. The chain uses TRBV7-9 and TRBJ2-1; D is undetermined. CDR3 length: 15 amino acids. Germline assignment: CDR1 SEHNR and CDR2 FQNEAQ (reference sequence). Trimming stripped 2 bases from V and 5 bases from J, with 13 bases between. The CDR3 protein is CASSLLVEHNNEQFF. The CDR3 coding sequence is TGTGCCAGCAGCTTATTGGTAGAACATAACAATGAGCAGTTCTTC.

Ten or more counts support this clonotype. This rearrangement joins TRBV28 to TRBJ2-3, with D possibly being TRBD2 (5 bases). V shed 7 bases and J shed 0 bases, with 14 bases lying between them. The CDR3 covers 15 residues. Looked up from germline, CDR1 is MDHEN and CDR2 is SYDVKM. The CDR3 loop is CASTPPEGSTDTQYF. The CDR3 coding sequence is TGTGCCAGCACCCCGCCCGAGGGAAGCACAGATACGCAGTATTTT.

This clonotype showed up many times. V and J are TRBV5-1 and TRBJ2-5, with a tentative D call TRBD1 (5 bases). This CDR3 comprises 14 residues. Germline lookup yields CDR1 SGHRS and CDR2 YFSETQ. V was trimmed by 0 bases and J by 5 bases, leaving 11 bases between them. The CDR3 DNA sequence: TGCGCCAGCAGCTTGGCCAGGGATTTCGAGACCCAGTACTTC. This encodes CASSLARDFETQYF.

The J gene is TRBJ1-5, the V gene TRBV7-8; D might be TRBD1 (6 bases). The CDR3 has 17 residues. Trimming took 5 bases from V and 1 from J, leaving 18 bases between them. Germline CDR1 and CDR2: SGHVS and FQNEAQ. Here the CDR3 DNA reads TGTGCCAGCAGCCAAGATCTTGGGCAGGGGAGCAATCAGCCCCAGCATTTT. Translation: CASSQDLGQGSNQPQHF. Together with reference TRBV7-8 and TRBJ1-5, the CDR3 gives the full variable domain: GAGVSQSPRYKVAKRGQDVALRCDPISGHVSLFWYQQALGQGPEFLTYFQNEAQLDKSGLPSDRFFAERPEGSVSTLKIQRTQQEDSAVYLCASSQDLGQGSNQPQHFGDGTRLSIL.

This clonotype was seen at least ten times. The chain couples TRBV28 to TRBJ2-1; possibly TRBD2 for D (5 bases). The V end was cut by 8 bases, the J end by 5 bases, with 13 bases between. The germline gives CDR1 MDHEN, CDR2 SYDVKM. This CDR3 has 13 residues. CDR3 sequence reads: CASALGSNNEQFF. CDR3 nucleotide sequence: TGTGCCAGCGCCCTGGGGAGCAACAATGAGCAGTTCTTC. Full variable domain (rest looked up from reference TRBV28 and TRBJ2-1): DVKVTQSSRYLVKRTGEKVFLECVQDMDHENMFWYRQDPGLGLRLIYFSYDVKMKEKGDIPEGYSVSREKKERFSLILESASTNQTSMYLCASALGSNNEQFFGPGTRLTVL.

This clonotype was recorded at least ten times. The chain recombines TRBV28 with TRBJ2-7, with 9 bases lining up with TRBD1. The CDR3 is 14 amino acids. Germline assignment: CDR1 MDHEN and CDR2 SYDVKM. V lost 4 bases to trimming and J lost 2 bases; unmatched junction nucleotides: 3. The CDR3 DNA reads as TGTGCCAGCAGTTGGGGACAGGGTGCCTACGAGCAGTACTTC. Its protein product is CASSWGQGAYEQYF.

There are many counts of this clonotype. V gene TRBV11-1 combines with J gene TRBJ1-5; no firm D call. Trimming shortened V by 7 bases and J by 5 bases, and 24 bases separated the two germline ends. There are 17 residues in the CDR3. The germline V gene encodes CDR1 SGHAT and CDR2 FQDESV (reference sequence). CDR3 nucleotide sequence: TGTGCCAGCAAAGTTACGGAGGCAGAAGTTTGCGATCAGCCCCAGCATTTT. Translating gives CASKVTEAEVCDQPQHF.

The chain uses TRBV4-1 and TRBJ2-5; TRBD2 agrees at 15 bases. Germline CDR1 is MGHRA and CDR2 is YSYEKL. V trimming: 2 bases; J trimming: 5 bases; junction bases outside the gene matches: 9. This CDR3 is 18 amino acids long. CDR3 residues: CASSQPGLAGGPGETQYF. The CDR3 DNA follows: TGCGCCAGCAGCCAACCTGGACTAGCGGGAGGGCCGGGCGAGACCCAGTACTTC.

The V gene is TRBV30, the J gene TRBJ2-3, with 7 bases aligning to TRBD2. The junction had 4 bases not matched to a gene; V was cut back by 2 bases and J by 2 bases. The CDR3 has 14 amino acids. Germline V lookup: CDR1 GTSNPN, CDR2 SVGIG (reference sequence). CDR3 region: CAWSSGGPTDTQYF. DNA for the CDR3: TGTGCCTGGAGTTCGGGAGGTCCCACAGATACGCAGTATTTT.

Only a few counts were recorded for this clonotype. V gene TRBV2 combines with J gene TRBJ2-5; D ambiguous. The ends were cut back, 7 bases at V and 2 bases at J, with 17 bases in the middle. Germline V gives CDR1 SNHLY, CDR2 FYNNEI. The CDR3 runs 15 residues. The CDR3 protein is CASTLAPEGQETQYF. DNA of the CDR3: TGTGCCAGCACTTTGGCACCCGAAGGTCAAGAGACCCAGTACTTC.

This clonotype was detected ten times or more. This chain connects TRBV20-1 to TRBJ2-7; 8 bases are a match to TRBD2. CDR3 length: 15 amino acids. CDR1 and CDR2 from the germline V gene are DFQATT and SNEGSKA (reference sequence). V dropped 0 bases and J dropped 5; count of bases not matched to a gene: 9. The CDR3 sequence: CSARDPREGRDEQYF. CDR3 DNA: TGCAGTGCTAGAGATCCCCGGGAGGGCCGAGACGAGCAGTACTTC.

This clonotype was seen a few times. This chain joins TRBV27 and TRBJ2-7; D possibly corresponds to TRBD2 (6 bases). This CDR3 is 15 amino acids long. The V gene lost 3 bases and the J gene lost 1 base, with 13 bases spanning the gap. Germline CDR1 and CDR2: MNHEY and SMNVEV (reference sequence). CDR3 nucleotide sequence: TGTGCCAGCAGTTTGCGGGGATTGGGTTCCTACGAGCAGTACTTC. Amino acid sequence: CASSLRGLGSYEQYF.

This clonotype was detected ten times or more. The rearrangement uses TRBV4-1 and TRBJ1-1; D remains ambiguous. The V end lost 1 base, the J end lost 3 bases, and 15 bases lay between the germline ends. Germline assignment: CDR1 MGHRA and CDR2 YSYEKL. This CDR3 is built from 16 residues. The CDR3 coding sequence is TGCGCCAGCAGCCAAGCTAATGCGGGAAGAGACACTGAAGCTTTCTTT. Its translation: CASSQANAGRDTEAFF.

The V and J genes are TRBV7-4 and TRBJ1-1; D is unclear. Between the trimmed V and J ends, which lost 5 bases and 2 bases, there was a span of 9 bases. The CDR3 contains 13 residues. CDR1 SGHVT and CDR2 SQSDAQ come from the germline V gene. The CDR3 sequence: CASSVSINTEAFF. CDR3 nucleotide sequence: TGTGCCAGCAGCGTGAGCATTAACACTGAAGCTTTCTTT.

This clonotype appeared a few times. The chain links TRBV28 to TRBJ2-7; D unresolved. Trimming removed 3 bases at V and 0 bases at J, with 21 bases between. The CDR3 is 18 residues long. Germline V gives CDR1 MDHEN, CDR2 SYDVKM. In DNA form, the CDR3 reads TGTGCCAGCAGTTTCTTTATCGGTGGGCGTCCCCTCTCCTACGAGCAGTACTTC. Amino acid sequence: CASSFFIGGRPLSYEQYF.

Concerning this clonotype: A much larger clone lies one base from this, so it may be a read error. V gene TRBV28 combines with J gene TRBJ2-7, with 8 bases matching TRBD1. Germline values: CDR1 MDHEN, CDR2 SYDVKM. The CDR3 has 15 residues. The CDR3 spells CANSFPTGAPYEQYF. CDR3 in DNA: TGTGCCAACAGTTTCCCGACAGGGGCCCCCTACGAGCAGTACTTC.

Here the CDR3 reads CASMRRTGGYNSPLHF. The CDR3 DNA is TGTGCCAGCATGCGAAGGACAGGGGGCTATAATTCACCCCTCCACTTT. The chain employs TRBV6-1 and TRBJ1-6; TRBD1 aligns across 10 bases. Trimming cost V 7 bases and J 3 bases; bases outside gene matches: 6. CDR3 length equals 16 residues. Looked up from germline, CDR1 is MNHNS and CDR2 is SASEGT.

The chain is built from TRBV19 and TRBJ1-3; no clear D gene. Trimming removed 7 bases from V and 0 bases from J, with 19 bases in between. Germline V lookup: CDR1 LNHDA, CDR2 SQIVND (reference sequence). This CDR3 contains 17 residues. In DNA, the CDR3 is TGTGCCAGTACCAACTCCTCCGACGTGATCTCTGGAAACACCATATATTTT. Translation gives CASTNSSDVISGNTIYF.

Comment on this clonotype: The likely explanation is a read error, given a far larger clone one base away. The chain recombines TRBV7-2 with TRBJ2-7, with 10 bases matching TRBD2. This CDR3 is built from 15 residues. Germline V gene lookup returns CDR1 SGHTA and CDR2 FQGNSA. Here the CDR3 DNA reads TGTGCCAACAGCTTATTCGGGACTAGCGACTACGAGCAGTACTTC. Protein: CANSLFGTSDYEQYF.

This clonotype occurred many times. This chain connects TRBV28 to TRBJ1-1; no clear D gene. Looked up from germline, CDR1 is MDHEN and CDR2 is SYDVKM. This CDR3 is built from 15 residues. The V and J ends lost 6 bases and 1 base respectively, with 15 bases between them. The CDR3 sequence is CASSHLLWGNTEAFF. CDR3 nucleotides: TGTGCCAGCAGCCATCTACTTTGGGGGAACACTGAAGCTTTCTTT.